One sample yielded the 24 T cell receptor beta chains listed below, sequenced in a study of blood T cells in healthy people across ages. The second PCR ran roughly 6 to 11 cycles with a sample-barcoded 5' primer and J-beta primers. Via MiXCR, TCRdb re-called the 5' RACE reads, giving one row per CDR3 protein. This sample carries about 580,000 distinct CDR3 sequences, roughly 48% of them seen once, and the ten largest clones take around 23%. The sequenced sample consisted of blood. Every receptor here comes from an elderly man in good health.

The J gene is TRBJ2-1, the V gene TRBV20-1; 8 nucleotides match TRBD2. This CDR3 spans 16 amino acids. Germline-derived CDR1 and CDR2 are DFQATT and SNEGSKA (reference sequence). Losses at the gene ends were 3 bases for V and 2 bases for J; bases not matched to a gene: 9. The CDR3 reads CSARGGSGRAYNEQFF. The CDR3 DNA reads TGCAGTGCTAGGGGCGGGAGCGGGAGAGCCTACAATGAGCAGTTCTTC.

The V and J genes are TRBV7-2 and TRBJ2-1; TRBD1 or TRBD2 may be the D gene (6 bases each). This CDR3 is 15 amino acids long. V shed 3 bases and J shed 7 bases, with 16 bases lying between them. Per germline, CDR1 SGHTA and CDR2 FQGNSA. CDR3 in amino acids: CASSFPGGLGNEQFF. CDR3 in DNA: TGTGCCAGCAGCTTCCCCGGGGGCCTGGGAAATGAGCAGTTCTTC.

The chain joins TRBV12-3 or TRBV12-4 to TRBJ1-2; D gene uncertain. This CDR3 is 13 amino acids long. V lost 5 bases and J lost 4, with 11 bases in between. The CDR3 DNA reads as TGTGCCAGCAGTCTCGCCGTGGTCTATGGCTACACCTTC. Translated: CASSLAVVYGYTF.

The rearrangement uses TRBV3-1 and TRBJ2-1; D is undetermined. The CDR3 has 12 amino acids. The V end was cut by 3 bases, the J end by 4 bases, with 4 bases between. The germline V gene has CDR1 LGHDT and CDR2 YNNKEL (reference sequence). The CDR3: CASSHLYNEQFF. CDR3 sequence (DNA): TGTGCCAGCAGCCACCTTTACAATGAGCAGTTCTTC.

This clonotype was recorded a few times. The CDR3 bases are TGCGCCAGCAGCCAAGTTTACACAGGGGGCTCCTACAATGAGCAGTTCTTC. This translates into CASSQVYTGGSYNEQFF. The genes are TRBV4-3 and TRBJ2-1, with 8 bases fitting TRBD1. The ends lost 1 base at V and 0 bases at J; junction bases unmatched: 5. The length of the CDR3 is 17 residues. Germline-derived CDR1 and CDR2 are LGHNA and YSLEER.

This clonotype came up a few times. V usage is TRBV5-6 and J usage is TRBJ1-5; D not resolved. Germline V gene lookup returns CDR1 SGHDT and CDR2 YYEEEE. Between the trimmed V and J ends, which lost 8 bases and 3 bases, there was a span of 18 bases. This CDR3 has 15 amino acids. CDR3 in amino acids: CASSTLETFNQPQHF. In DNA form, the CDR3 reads TGTGCCAGTTCGACACTTGAAACTTTCAATCAGCCCCAGCATTTT. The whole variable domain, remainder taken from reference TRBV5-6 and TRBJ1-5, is DAGVTQSPTHLIKTRGQQVTLRCSPKSGHDTVSWYQQALGQGPQFIFQYYEEEERQRGNFPDRFSGHQFPNYSSELNVNALLLGDSALYLCASSTLETFNQPQHFGDGTRLSIL.

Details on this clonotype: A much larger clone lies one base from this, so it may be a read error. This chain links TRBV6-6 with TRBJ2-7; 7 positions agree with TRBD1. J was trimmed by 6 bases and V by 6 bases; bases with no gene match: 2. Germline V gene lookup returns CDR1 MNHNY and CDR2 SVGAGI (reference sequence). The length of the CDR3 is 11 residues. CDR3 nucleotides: TGTGCCAGCAGGAGACAGGGCGAGCAGTACTTC. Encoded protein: CASRRQGEQYF.

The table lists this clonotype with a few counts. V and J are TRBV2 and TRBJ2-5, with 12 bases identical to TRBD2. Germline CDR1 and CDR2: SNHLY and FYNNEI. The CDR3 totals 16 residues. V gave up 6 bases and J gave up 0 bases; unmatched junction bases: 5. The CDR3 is CASSTGTSGYQETQYF. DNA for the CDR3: TGTGCCAGCAGCACAGGGACTAGCGGGTACCAAGAGACCCAGTACTTC.

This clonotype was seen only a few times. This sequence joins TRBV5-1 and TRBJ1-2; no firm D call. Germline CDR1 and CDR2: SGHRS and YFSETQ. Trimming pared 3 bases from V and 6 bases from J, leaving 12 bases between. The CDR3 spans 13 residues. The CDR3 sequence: CASSSYGIHGYTF. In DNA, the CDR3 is TGCGCCAGCAGCTCCTACGGCATTCATGGCTACACCTTC.

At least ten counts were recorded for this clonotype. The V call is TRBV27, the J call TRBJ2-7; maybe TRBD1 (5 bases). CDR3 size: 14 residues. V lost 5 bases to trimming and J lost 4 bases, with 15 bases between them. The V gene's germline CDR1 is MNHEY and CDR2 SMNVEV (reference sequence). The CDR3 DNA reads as TGTGCCAGCAGTCTCCAGGGTTTTGGGTACGAGCAGTACTTC. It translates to CASSLQGFGYEQYF.

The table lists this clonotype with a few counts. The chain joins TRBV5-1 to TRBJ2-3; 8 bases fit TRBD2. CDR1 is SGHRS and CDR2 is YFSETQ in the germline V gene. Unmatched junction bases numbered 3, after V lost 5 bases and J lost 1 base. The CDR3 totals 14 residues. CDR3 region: CASRNSGGTDTQYF. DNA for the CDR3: TGCGCCAGCAGGAATAGCGGGGGCACAGATACGCAGTATTTT.

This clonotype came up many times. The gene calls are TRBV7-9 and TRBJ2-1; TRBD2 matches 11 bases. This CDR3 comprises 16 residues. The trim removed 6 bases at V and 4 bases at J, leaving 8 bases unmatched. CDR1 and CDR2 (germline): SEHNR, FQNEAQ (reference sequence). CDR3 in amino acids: CASSYPSGGSYNEQFF. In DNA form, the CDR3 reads TGTGCCAGCAGTTACCCTAGCGGGGGGTCGTACAATGAGCAGTTCTTC. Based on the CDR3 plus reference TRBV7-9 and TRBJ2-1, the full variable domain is DTGVSQNPRHKITKRGQNVTFRCDPISEHNRLYWYRQTLGQGPEFLTYFQNEAQLEKSRLLSDRFSAERPKGSFSTLEIQRTEQGDSAMYLCASSYPSGGSYNEQFFGPGTRLTVL.

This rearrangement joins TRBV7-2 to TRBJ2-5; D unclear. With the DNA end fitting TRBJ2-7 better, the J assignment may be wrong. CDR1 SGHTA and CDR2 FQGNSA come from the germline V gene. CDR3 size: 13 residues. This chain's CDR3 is CASSLVVGDEQYF. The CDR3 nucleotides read TGTGCCAGCAGCTTAGTAGTGGGCGACGAGCAGTACTTC.

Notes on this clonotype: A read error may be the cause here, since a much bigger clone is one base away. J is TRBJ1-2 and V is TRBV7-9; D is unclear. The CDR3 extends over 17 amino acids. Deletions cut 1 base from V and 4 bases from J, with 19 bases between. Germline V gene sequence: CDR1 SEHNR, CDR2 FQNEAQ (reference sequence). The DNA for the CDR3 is TGTGCCAGCAGCTTAGTTGGAGAGAGGAGTTGCCCCTATGGCTACACCTTC. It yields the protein CASSLVGERSCPYGYTF.

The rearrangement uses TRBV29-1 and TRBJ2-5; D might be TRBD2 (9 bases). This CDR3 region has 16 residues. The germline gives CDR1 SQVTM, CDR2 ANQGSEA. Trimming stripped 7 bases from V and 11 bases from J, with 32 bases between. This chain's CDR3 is CSAKGRGLAGIYEQYF. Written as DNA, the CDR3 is TGCAGCGCTAAGGGCAGGGGGCTAGCGGGAATCTATGAGCAGTACTTC. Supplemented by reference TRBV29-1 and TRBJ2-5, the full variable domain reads SAVISQKPSRDICQRGTSLTIQCQVDSQVTMMFWYRQQPGQSLTLIATANQGSEATYESGFVIDKFPISRPNLTFSTLTVSNMSPEDSSIYLCSAKGRGLAGIYEQYFGPGTRLLVL.

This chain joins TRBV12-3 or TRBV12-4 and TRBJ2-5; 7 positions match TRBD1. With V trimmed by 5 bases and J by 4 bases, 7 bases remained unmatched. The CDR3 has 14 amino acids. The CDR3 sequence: CASSPTGFGETQYF. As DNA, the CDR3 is TGTGCCAGCAGTCCGACAGGGTTTGGAGAGACCCAGTACTTC.

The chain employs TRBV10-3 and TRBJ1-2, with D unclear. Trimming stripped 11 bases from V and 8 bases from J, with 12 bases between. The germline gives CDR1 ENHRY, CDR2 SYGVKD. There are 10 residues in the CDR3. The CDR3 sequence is CASWEDGYTF. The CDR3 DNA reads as TGTGCCTCCTGGGAGGACGGCTACACCTTC.

The DNA for the CDR3 is TGTGCCAGCAGCCTAGGGGAGGGTGACACTGAAGCTTTCTTT. Encoded protein: CASSLGEGDTEAFF. The chain recombines TRBV28 with TRBJ1-1; TRBD1 is a possible D gene (5 bases). From germline, CDR1 is MDHEN and CDR2 SYDVKM. V lost 6 bases and J 3 bases, leaving 14 bases between the germline ends. The CDR3 covers 14 residues.

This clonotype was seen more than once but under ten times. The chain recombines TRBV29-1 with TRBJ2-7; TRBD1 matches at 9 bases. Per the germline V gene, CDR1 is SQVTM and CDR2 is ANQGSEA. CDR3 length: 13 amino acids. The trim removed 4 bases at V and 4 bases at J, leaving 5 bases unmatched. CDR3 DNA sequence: TGCAGCGTTGTAGTCGGGACAGGGTACGAGCAGTACTTC. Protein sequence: CSVVVGTGYEQYF.

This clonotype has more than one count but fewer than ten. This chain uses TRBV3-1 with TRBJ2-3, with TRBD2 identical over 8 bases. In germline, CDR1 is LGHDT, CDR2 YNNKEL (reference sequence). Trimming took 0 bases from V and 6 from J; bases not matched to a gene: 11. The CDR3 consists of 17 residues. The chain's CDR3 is CASSQEPGGPYADTQYF. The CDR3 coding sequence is TGTGCCAGCAGCCAAGAGCCGGGAGGGCCTTATGCCGATACGCAGTATTTT.

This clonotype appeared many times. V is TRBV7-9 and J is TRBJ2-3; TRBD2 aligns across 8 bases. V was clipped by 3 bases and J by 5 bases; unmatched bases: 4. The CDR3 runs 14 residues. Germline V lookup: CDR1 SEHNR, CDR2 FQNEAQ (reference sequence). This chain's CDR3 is CASSFNGREDTQYF. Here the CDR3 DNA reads TGTGCCAGCAGCTTTAACGGGAGGGAAGATACGCAGTATTTT.

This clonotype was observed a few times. For the CDR3, the DNA is TGTGCCAGCAGCCAGGGGGTAGTGTATGGCTACACCTTC. Translating it yields CASSQGVVYGYTF. The chain employs TRBV28 and TRBJ1-2, with 7 bases that match TRBD1. The CDR3 is made up of 13 amino acids. Germline V gene lookup returns CDR1 MDHEN and CDR2 SYDVKM. Trimming at V came to 6 bases and at J to 5 bases, leaving 6 bases not matched to a gene.

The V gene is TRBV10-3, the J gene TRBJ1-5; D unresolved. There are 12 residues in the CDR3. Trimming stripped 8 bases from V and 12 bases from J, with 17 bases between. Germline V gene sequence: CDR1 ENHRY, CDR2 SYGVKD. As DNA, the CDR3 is TGTGCCATCCCTGATTCGCGGTGTAGCCAGCATTTT. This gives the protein CAIPDSRCSQHF.

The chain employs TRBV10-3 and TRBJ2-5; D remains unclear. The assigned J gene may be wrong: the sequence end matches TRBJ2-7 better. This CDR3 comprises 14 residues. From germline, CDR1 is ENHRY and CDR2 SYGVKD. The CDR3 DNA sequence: TGTGCCATCAGTGGCCCACAAGGGACCTACGAGCAGTACTTC. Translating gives CAISGPQGTYEQYF.